The next 23 T cell receptor beta chains were all read from a single sample in a study of blood T cell repertoires in COVID-19. Sequenced by immunoSEQ multiplex PCR; TCRdb stores in-frame clones only, minus some. The data show some 52,000 clones, around 86% seen once. What was sequenced was peripheral blood. The receptors here all came from a human donor in a cohort sampled during active COVID-19.

V and J are TRBV13 and TRBJ2-1; 14 bases are a match to TRBD2. V shed 1 base and J 4 bases; nucleotides not matched to a gene: 3. In germline, CDR1 is PRHDT, CDR2 FYEKMQ (reference sequence). This CDR3 is 17 amino acids long. The CDR3 is CASSLDWTSGGYNEQFF. DNA of the CDR3: TGTGCCAGCAGCTTAGATTGGACTAGCGGGGGGTACAATGAGCAGTTCTTC.

The V and J genes are TRBV24-1 and TRBJ2-1; 9 bases match TRBD2. CDR3 length: 16 residues. The J segment lost 5 bases and the V segment lost 2 bases, leaving 6 bases of the junction unmatched. Germline CDR1 reads KGHDR; CDR2 reads SFDVKD. In DNA, the CDR3 is TGTGCCACCAGTGATTCCAGCGGGAGGAGGCACAATGAGCAGTTCTTC. Protein: CATSDSSGRRHNEQFF.

The CDR3 loop reads CASSYSSGLNGELFF. The DNA of the CDR3 is TGTGCCAGCAGTTATTCTAGCGGTCTTAACGGGGAGCTGTTTTTT. The rearrangement uses TRBV6-5 and TRBJ2-2, with 7 bases lining up with TRBD2. There are 15 residues in the CDR3. Germline-derived CDR1 and CDR2 are MNHEY and SVGAGI. V trimming: 3 bases; J trimming: 7 bases; junction bases outside the gene matches: 8.

The V call is TRBV4-1, the J call TRBJ1-6; TRBD1 matches 9 bases. The CDR3 contains 16 residues. CDR1 is MGHRA, CDR2 YSYEKL, per germline. The trim removed 1 base at V and 4 bases at J, leaving 2 bases unmatched. The CDR3, as DNA: TGCGCCAGCAGCCAAGGACAGGGGGGTTATAATTCACCCCTCCACTTT. This codes for CASSQGQGGYNSPLHF.

This chain links TRBV28 with TRBJ1-5; TRBD1 is a possible D gene (5 bases). CDR3 length: 17 amino acids. Germline V gene data show CDR1 as MDHEN and CDR2 as SYDVKM. V lost 1 base and J lost 9, with 22 bases in between. The CDR3 loop is CASSLYILGGYPSPQHF. The CDR3 coding sequence is TGTGCCAGCAGTTTATATATCTTGGGGGGATACCCATCGCCCCAGCATTTT.

This clone showed up just a few times. The V and J genes are TRBV18 and TRBJ2-5, with TRBD1 matching 7 bases. Looked up from germline, CDR1 is KGHSH and CDR2 is LQKENI. This CDR3 region has 15 residues. Trimming at V came to 3 bases and at J to 1 base, leaving 5 bases not matched to a gene. The CDR3 region has the DNA TGTGCCAGCTCACCCGGACAGGTCGCCCAAGAGACCCAGTACTTC. It encodes CASSPGQVAQETQYF. The entire variable domain, with the rest obtained from reference TRBV18 and TRBJ2-5, is as follows: NAGVMQNPRHLVRRRGQEARLRCSPMKGHSHVYWYRQLPEEGLKFMVYLQKENIIDESGMPKERFSAEFPKEGPSILRIQQVVRGDSAAYFCASSPGQVAQETQYFGPGTRLLVL.

V and J are TRBV5-4 and TRBJ2-7, with a possible D match to TRBD1 (5 bases). The CDR3 is 15 residues long. The germline V gene has CDR1 SGHNT and CDR2 YYREEE (reference sequence). V was clipped by 0 bases and J by 4 bases, with 14 bases between them. The CDR3 bases are TGTGCCAGCAGCTTGGCCGGCGACAGTGGGTACGAGCAGTACTTC. This encodes CASSLAGDSGYEQYF.

A remark on this clone: One end of the junction fails to match germline, which may point to a read error. The rearrangement joins TRBV23-1 to TRBJ2-1, with a tentative D call TRBD2 (6 bases). TRBV23-1 is designated an ORF whose function remains uncertain. The CDR3 is 14 residues long. This CDR3 reads CASSQSIGGPVLVF. Written as DNA, the CDR3 is TGCGCCAGCAGTCAATCTATCGGGGGTCCCGTTTTGGTCTTC.

The genes are TRBV19 and TRBJ1-2, with D unresolved. This CDR3 spans 14 amino acids. CDR1 is LNHDA and CDR2 is SQIVND in the germline V gene (reference sequence). The germline V and J ends were trimmed by 6 bases and 7 bases, with 18 bases remaining between them. CDR3 DNA sequence: TGTGCCAGTAGCCCACGCGGAACTCAAAGTGGCTACACCTTC. This sequence encodes CASSPRGTQSGYTF.

The chain links TRBV28 to TRBJ1-5; 8 positions agree with TRBD1. This CDR3 region has 15 residues. After removal of 5 bases from V and 3 bases from J, the junction contained 6 bases not matched to a gene. The germline CDR1 and CDR2 sequences are MDHEN and SYDVKM. The CDR3: CASSGGQGYNQPQHF. The CDR3 coding sequence is TGTGCCAGCAGTGGAGGACAGGGTTACAATCAGCCCCAGCATTTT.

This clone was picked up one time. The chain couples TRBV11-3 to TRBJ1-1; 11 bases fit TRBD1. Germline V gives CDR1 SGHNT, CDR2 YENEEA. With 5 bases clipped from V and 5 bases from J, the junction kept 4 bases outside the gene matches. CDR3 size: 14 residues. The CDR3 region is CASSPGTGGTEAFF. CDR3 DNA sequence: TGTGCCAGCAGCCCCGGGACAGGGGGTACTGAAGCTTTCTTT.

This chain joins TRBV7-9 and TRBJ2-7; TRBD1 matches at 8 bases. This CDR3 is built from 16 residues. V shed 4 bases, J shed 1 base, and the junction held 9 bases outside the gene matches. Germline V CDR1 and CDR2: SEHNR, FQNEAQ (reference sequence). The chain's CDR3 is CASSSLGTGMSYEQYF. The CDR3 DNA follows: TGTGCCAGCAGCTCACTCGGGACAGGAATGTCCTACGAGCAGTACTTC.

In its sample, this clone was seen once. The V gene is TRBV28, the J gene TRBJ2-7; 14 bases are shared with TRBD2. After removal of 7 bases from V and 2 bases from J, the junction contained 1 base not matched to a gene. This CDR3 has 14 residues. Germline values: CDR1 MDHEN, CDR2 SYDVKM. This chain's CDR3 is CASTTSGRAYEQYF. The CDR3 region has the DNA TGTGCCAGCACGACTAGCGGGAGGGCCTACGAGCAGTACTTC.

The chain recombines TRBV9 with TRBJ2-1; D possibly corresponds to TRBD2 (6 bases). CDR1 SGDLS and CDR2 YYNGEE come from the germline V gene. The V end was cut by 0 bases, the J end by 6 bases, with 7 bases between. The CDR3 extends over 13 amino acids. The CDR3 reads CASSVGSGNEQFF. CDR3 sequence (DNA): TGTGCCAGCAGCGTAGGTAGCGGCAATGAGCAGTTCTTC.

The chain links TRBV5-1 to TRBJ1-1; TRBD1 matches 9 bases. This CDR3 contains 14 residues. V dropped 4 bases and J dropped 10; count of bases not matched to a gene: 11. The germline CDR1 and CDR2 sequences are SGHRS and YFSETQ. The CDR3: CASSQRTGAIGAFF. Written as DNA, the CDR3 is TGCGCCAGCAGCCAACGGACAGGGGCGATCGGAGCTTTCTTT. The variable domain in full, completed from reference TRBV5-1 and TRBJ1-1, reads KAGVTQTPRYLIKTRGQQVTLSCSPISGHRSVSWYQQTPGQGLQFLFEYFSETQRNKGNFPGRFSGRQFSNSRSEMNVSTLELGDSALYLCASSQRTGAIGAFFGQGTRLTVV.

This chain joins TRBV24-1 and TRBJ2-5; the match to TRBD1 covers 9 bases. The V gene's germline CDR1 is KGHDR and CDR2 SFDVKD. V shed 7 bases, J shed 4 bases, and the junction held 6 bases outside the gene matches. This CDR3 comprises 14 residues. The chain's CDR3 is CATSPQGARETQYF. The CDR3 region has the DNA TGTGCCACCAGCCCACAGGGGGCGCGAGAGACCCAGTACTTC.

This chain links TRBV19 with TRBJ1-3; D remains ambiguous. V was trimmed by 5 bases and J by 0 bases, leaving 14 bases between them. Germline CDR1 reads LNHDA; CDR2 reads SQIVND (reference sequence). This CDR3 comprises 16 residues. CDR3 amino acids: CASSYSSLYSGNTIYF. CDR3 sequence (DNA): TGTGCCAGTAGTTATAGTTCGCTGTACTCTGGAAACACCATATATTTT.

This sequence joins TRBV11-2 and TRBJ2-5; D remains ambiguous. The V gene lost 5 bases and the J gene lost 7 bases, with 14 bases spanning the gap. Germline V lookup: CDR1 SGHAT, CDR2 FQNNGV. CDR3 length equals 13 residues. In DNA form, the CDR3 reads TGTGCCAGCAGCCCACAGACAATGGGGACCCAGTACTTC. It encodes CASSPQTMGTQYF.

The chain carries TRBV6-1 and TRBJ2-7; weak D call: TRBD1 (6 bases). Trimming left V 2 bases short and J 5 bases short, with 13 bases between. Germline assignment: CDR1 MNHNS and CDR2 SASEGT. The CDR3 loop spans 14 amino acids. The CDR3 loop is CASSEWAGVNEQYF. CDR3 coding DNA: TGTGCCAGCAGTGAATGGGCAGGGGTAAACGAGCAGTACTTC.

Only one count was recorded for this clone. The chain couples TRBV6-5 to TRBJ2-3; 10 bases line up with TRBD2. CDR3 length: 16 residues. The V segment lost 4 bases and the J segment 1 base; nucleotides outside the gene matches: 5. Germline CDR1 is MNHEY and CDR2 is SVGAGI. The CDR3 DNA sequence: TGTGCCAGCAGTTCCCTACTAGCGGGGCGCACAGATACGCAGTATTTT. It yields the protein CASSSLLAGRTDTQYF.

The chain couples TRBV3-1 (or the pseudogene TRBV3-2) to TRBJ2-3; TRBD2 matches 7 bases. Germline V gene sequence: CDR1 LGHDT, CDR2 YNNKEL (reference sequence). This CDR3 has 17 amino acids. Unmatched junction bases numbered 8, after V lost 2 bases and J lost 0 bases. CDR3 sequence: CASSQNGLAESTDTQYF. The CDR3 nucleotides read TGTGCCAGCAGCCAAAACGGGCTAGCGGAGAGCACAGATACGCAGTATTTT.

This clone showed up just once. The rearrangement links TRBV6-5 to TRBJ1-5; unclear D gene. Germline V gene sequence: CDR1 MNHEY, CDR2 SVGAGI. V gave up 7 bases and J gave up 5 bases, with 9 bases separating them. The CDR3 covers 12 residues. CDR3 nucleotide sequence: TGTGCCAGCAACTTCCGCGATCAGCCCCAGCATTTT. This gives the protein CASNFRDQPQHF.

The gene calls are TRBV7-8 and TRBJ1-4; 7 bases are a match to TRBD1. Germline CDR1 is SGHVS and CDR2 is FQNEAQ. This CDR3 spans 15 amino acids. The V and J ends lost 1 base and 8 bases, in that order; junction bases with no gene match: 7. The CDR3 protein is CASSLGGTAYEKLFF. The DNA for the CDR3 is TGTGCCAGCAGCTTAGGGGGGACAGCTTACGAAAAACTGTTTTTT.